This T cell receptor beta chain originates from a study of T cell changes during pregnancy in multiple sclerosis. Profiled with immunoSEQ multiplex PCR; TCRdb holds only in-frame clones, not every one. The sample shows tens of thousands of clones, about 90% of them seen only once. The receptor was derived from a female donor with multiple sclerosis, enrolled in a pregnancy study. Sequenced material: CD4+ T cells from peripheral blood mononuclear cells, taken before pregnancy.

The CDR3 region has the DNA TGTGCCAGCAGCAAGACAGGGAACTATGGCTACACCTTC. Protein: CASSKTGNYGYTF. This sequence joins TRBV5-6 and TRBJ1-2; 7 nucleotides agree with TRBD1. Germline CDR1 is SGHDT and CDR2 is YYEEEE. This CDR3 region has 13 residues. V shed 4 bases and J 2 bases; nucleotides not matched to a gene: 2.